A selection of T cell receptor beta chains follows, all from one sample in a study of human T cells and chemical hapten exposure. Each CDR3 protein is one row after TCRdb ran MiXCR on the RACE reads. The sample shows 130,000 or so distinct CDR3 sequences, about 9.4% of them seen only once. What was sequenced was whole blood. Source of these receptors: a male donor in good health. Some clones in this sample may be carry-over from other donors' samples. CDR3s include the opening cysteine and the closing phenylalanine or tryptophan.

CDR3: CASSDRTGSTTNEKLFF
V: TRBV13
J: TRBJ1-4

CDR3: CSASTSGGAGYNEQFF
V: TRBV20-1
J: TRBJ2-1

CDR3: CASSSQGRNQPQHF
V: TRBV2
J: TRBJ1-5

CDR3: CASSAGTGVYEQYF
V: TRBV12-3/TRBV12-4
J: TRBJ2-7

CDR3: CASSLQEYNEQFF
V: TRBV5-5
J: TRBJ2-1

CDR3: CASRPSGTSVYNEQFF
V: TRBV11-2
J: TRBJ2-1

CDR3: CASRTPTGGGPEAFF
V: TRBV6-6
J: TRBJ1-1

CDR3: CASSFISTDTQYF
V: TRBV6-5
J: TRBJ2-3

CDR3: CAISESSSGTDTQYF
V: TRBV10-3
J: TRBJ2-3

CDR3: CASRRNEVSGANVLTF
V: TRBV7-2
J: TRBJ2-6

CDR3: CAISEDRGYTDTQYF
V: TRBV10-3
J: TRBJ2-3

CDR3: CASSFRLSSYEQYF
V: TRBV7-8
J: TRBJ2-7

CDR3: CASSSRGASSYNEQFF
V: TRBV7-9
J: TRBJ2-1

CDR3: CASSEPDGVEWFRGEQFF
V: TRBV25-1
J: TRBJ2-1

CDR3: CASSFRANSNQPQHF
V: TRBV27
J: TRBJ1-5

CDR3: CASSFTPGQDTEAFF
V: TRBV5-1
J: TRBJ1-1

CDR3: CASSKTGLGASNQPQHF
V: TRBV12-3/TRBV12-4
J: TRBJ1-5

CDR3: CASTFGGGAYEQYF
V: TRBV7-9
J: TRBJ2-7

CDR3: CASSFEGLETEAFF
V: TRBV5-1
J: TRBJ1-1

CDR3: CSVVSRGRAMIDEQFF
V: TRBV29-1
J: TRBJ2-1

CDR3: CASRGLAGGYNEQFF
V: TRBV5-1
J: TRBJ2-1

CDR3: CASSYTGTYEQYF
V: TRBV5-6
J: TRBJ2-7

CDR3: CSVEGEQYF
V: TRBV29-1
J: TRBJ2-7

CDR3: CASSYLASQETQYF
V: TRBV6-6
J: TRBJ2-5

CDR3: CASSWSGGERTDTQYF
V: TRBV12-3/TRBV12-4
J: TRBJ2-3

CDR3: CSARGDAPMVSDTQYF
V: TRBV20-1
J: TRBJ2-3

CDR3: CASSTQGATDTQYF
V: TRBV5-4
J: TRBJ2-3

CDR3: CAISERGRGSGYQETQYF
V: TRBV10-3
J: TRBJ2-5

CDR3: CSASPEGGIAGATDTQYF
V: TRBV20-1
J: TRBJ2-3

CDR3: CASNPVPSSYNEQFF
V: TRBV12-3/TRBV12-4
J: TRBJ2-1

CDR3: CASSNTSYEQYF
V: TRBV7-2
J: TRBJ2-7

CDR3: CASGRSDGNSPLHF
V: TRBV9
J: TRBJ1-6

CDR3: CASSQREGGSNEEQFF
V: TRBV4-1
J: TRBJ2-1

CDR3: CASSIVVGRAAYEQYF
V: TRBV11-2
J: TRBJ2-7

CDR3: CASQVGGLQETQYF
V: TRBV10-2
J: TRBJ2-5

CDR3: CASSQGRGPYNEQFF
V: TRBV4-3
J: TRBJ2-1

CDR3: CASSLAKGTETQYF
V: TRBV7-9
J: TRBJ2-5

CDR3: CASSLGGGGRIDTQYF
V: TRBV5-1
J: TRBJ2-3

CDR3: CSVDSGYNTGELFF
V: TRBV29-1
J: TRBJ2-2

CDR3: CASSRDRDPMNTEAFF
V: TRBV7-2
J: TRBJ1-1

CDR3: CSARDYRTSGKNEQFF
V: TRBV20-1
J: TRBJ2-1

CDR3: CATVTGPQDYGYTF
V: TRBV6-1
J: TRBJ1-2

CDR3: CASSLEGRPNQPQHF
V: TRBV5-1
J: TRBJ1-5

CDR3: CSVDRGTEAFF
V: TRBV29-1
J: TRBJ1-1

CDR3: CASSFQSNTEAFF
V: TRBV27
J: TRBJ1-1

CDR3: CASSQEETSGTQQFF
V: TRBV4-1
J: TRBJ2-1

CDR3: CASSRRGGMSRNTIYF
V: TRBV7-9
J: TRBJ1-3

CDR3: CASSPQDVINTDTQYF
V: TRBV18
J: TRBJ2-3

CDR3: CASSTGGAWGYTF
V: TRBV19
J: TRBJ1-2

CDR3: CAGQGRGLFF
V: TRBV2
J: TRBJ2-2

CDR3: CASSEGGFAFDYTF
V: TRBV25-1
J: TRBJ1-2

CDR3: CASDRGASYQPQHF
V: TRBV19
J: TRBJ1-5

CDR3: CASSQARGGADTQYF
V: TRBV4-3
J: TRBJ2-3

CDR3: CASSLVSGRPYEQYF
V: TRBV5-5
J: TRBJ2-7

CDR3: CATSRTQKNTEAFF
V: TRBV15
J: TRBJ1-1

CDR3: CSVVQNNEQFF
V: TRBV29-1
J: TRBJ2-1

CDR3: CASSNSGGVSYEQYF
V: TRBV6-5
J: TRBJ2-7